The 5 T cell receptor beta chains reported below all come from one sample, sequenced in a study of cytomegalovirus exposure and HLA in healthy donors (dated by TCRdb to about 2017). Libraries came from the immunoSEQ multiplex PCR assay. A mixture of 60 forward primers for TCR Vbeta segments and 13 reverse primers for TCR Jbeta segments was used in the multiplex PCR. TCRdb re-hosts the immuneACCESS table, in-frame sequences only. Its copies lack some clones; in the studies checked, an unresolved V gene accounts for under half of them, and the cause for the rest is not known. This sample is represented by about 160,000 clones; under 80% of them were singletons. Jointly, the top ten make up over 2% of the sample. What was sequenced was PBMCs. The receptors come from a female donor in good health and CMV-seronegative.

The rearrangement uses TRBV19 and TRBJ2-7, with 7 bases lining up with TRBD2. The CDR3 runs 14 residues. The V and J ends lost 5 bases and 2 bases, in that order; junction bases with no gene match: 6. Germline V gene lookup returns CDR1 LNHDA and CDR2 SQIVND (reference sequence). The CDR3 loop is CASSREDGAYEQYF. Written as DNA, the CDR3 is TGTGCCAGTAGTCGGGAGGACGGTGCCTACGAGCAGTACTTC.

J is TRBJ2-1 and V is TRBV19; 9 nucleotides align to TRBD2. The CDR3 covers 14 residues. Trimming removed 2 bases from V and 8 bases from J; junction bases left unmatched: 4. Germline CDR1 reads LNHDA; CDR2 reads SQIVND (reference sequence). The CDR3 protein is CASSIFAGGDEQFF. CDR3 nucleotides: TGTGCCAGTAGTATATTTGCGGGGGGGGATGAGCAGTTCTTC.

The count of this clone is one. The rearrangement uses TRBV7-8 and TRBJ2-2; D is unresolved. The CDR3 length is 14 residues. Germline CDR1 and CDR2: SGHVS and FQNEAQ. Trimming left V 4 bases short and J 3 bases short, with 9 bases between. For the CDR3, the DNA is TGTGCCAGCAGCTCGGTTCGCGACACCGGGGAGCTGTTTTTT. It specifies CASSSVRDTGELFF.

The CDR3 protein is CASSRQGANQPQHF. CDR3 nucleotide sequence: TGTGCCAGCAGTAGACAGGGGGCGAATCAGCCCCAGCATTTT. J is TRBJ1-5 and V is TRBV2; TRBD1 agrees at 10 bases. From germline, CDR1 is SNHLY and CDR2 FYNNEI. The CDR3 runs to 14 residues. V was pared by 5 bases and J by 4 bases, with 2 bases of the junction left unmatched.

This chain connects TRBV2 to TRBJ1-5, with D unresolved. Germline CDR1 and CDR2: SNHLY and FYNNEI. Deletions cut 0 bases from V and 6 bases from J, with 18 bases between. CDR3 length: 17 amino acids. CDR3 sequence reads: CASSEAVDQSGVQPQHF. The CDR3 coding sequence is TGTGCCAGCAGTGAAGCGGTCGACCAAAGCGGCGTTCAGCCCCAGCATTTT. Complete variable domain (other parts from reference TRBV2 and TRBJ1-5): EPEVTQTPSHQVTQMGQEVILRCVPISNHLYFYWYRQILGQKVEFLVSFYNNEISEKSEIFDDQFSVERPDGSNFTLKIRSTKLEDSAMYFCASSEAVDQSGVQPQHFGDGTRLSIL.